Listed below are T cell receptor beta chains from one sample, sequenced in a study of shared clonotypes between healthy human individuals. Only in-frame clones appear in the TCRdb table, and some are missing; sequencing was by immunoSEQ multiplex PCR. The table has around 640,000 clones, about 96% seen once. Sequenced sample: naive CD8+ T cells sorted from blood. These receptors came from a woman aged 25 to 45 in good health. CDR3s include the opening cysteine and the closing phenylalanine or tryptophan. The D gene is left open where the match is weak. Clone size is stated in some rows and not others, as once, few, many or a class when expanded.

size	length	V	D	J	CDR3	DNA
-	14	TRBV2	-	TRBJ1-1	CASSRAGLNTEAFF	TGTGCCAGCAGTCGGGCAGGCCTGAACACTGAAGCTTTCTTT
few	13	TRBV7-9	-	TRBJ2-5	CASSSTRGETQYF	TGTGCCAGCAGTTCGACTAGGGGAGAGACCCAGTACTTC
once	16	TRBV28	TRBD2	TRBJ2-4	CASGTSYGGAPNIQYF	TGTGCCAGCGGTACAAGTTACGGGGGGGCCCCAAACATTCAGTACTTC
-	12	TRBV21-1	-	TRBJ2-1	CASSKEGTEQFF	TGTGCCAGCAGCAAAGAAGGGACTGAGCAGTTCTTC
-	18	TRBV27	-	TRBJ2-3	CASSLYPPETLSTDTQYF	TGTGCCAGCAGTTTATATCCCCCGGAGACGCTTAGCACAGATACGCAGTATTTT
-	14	TRBV14	-	TRBJ2-7	CASSQHSYAYEQYF	TGTGCCAGCAGCCAACATTCTTACGCCTACGAGCAGTACTTC
-	16	TRBV13	TRBD1	TRBJ2-7	CASSYQTGDLMYEQYF	TGTGCCAGCAGCTACCAGACAGGGGATTTAATGTACGAGCAGTACTTC
once	14	TRBV5-8	-	TRBJ1-2	CASSLGTESYGYTF	TGTGCCAGCAGCTTGGGGACAGAAAGCTATGGCTACACCTTC
-	20	TRBV4-1	TRBD2	TRBJ2-2	CASSQRTSGRIADDTGELFF	TGCGCCAGCAGCCAAAGGACTAGCGGGAGGATTGCGGATGACACCGGGGAGCTGTTTTTT
-	14	TRBV6-1	TRBD1	TRBJ1-2	CASSEGDRVYGYTF	TGTGCCAGCAGTGAAGGGGACAGGGTATATGGCTACACCTTC
-	15	TRBV2	-	TRBJ2-6	CASSLSSSGANVLTF	TGTGCCAGCAGTTTGAGTTCCTCTGGGGCCAACGTCCTGACTTTC
-	16	TRBV6-5	-	TRBJ2-1	CASSYTTHSSYNEQFF	TGTGCCAGCAGTTACACAACACACAGCTCCTACAATGAGCAGTTCTTC
-	15	TRBV5-8	TRBD1	TRBJ1-4	CASSFYSTGDEKLFF	TGTGCCAGCAGCTTTTACAGTACAGGGGATGAAAAACTGTTTTTT
-	14	TRBV27	TRBD2	TRBJ2-1	CASSITLAGVEQFF	TGTGCCAGCAGTATAACTTTAGCGGGAGTTGAGCAGTTCTTC
-	16	TRBV28	-	TRBJ1-5	CASSSPFEDSNQPQHF	TGTGCCAGCAGTTCCCCCTTTGAGGATAGCAATCAGCCCCAGCATTTT
-	15	TRBV7-9	-	TRBJ2-7	CASSFPGTPGYEQYF	TGTGCCAGCAGCTTCCCTGGGACCCCCGGATACGAGCAGTACTTC
-	16	TRBV30	TRBD2	TRBJ2-7	CAWGGDYPLKANEQYF	TGTGCCTGGGGAGGGGACTATCCGCTTAAGGCGAACGAGCAGTACTTC